The present TCR beta chain was sequenced within a study of blood T cells in healthy people across ages. Whole-study findings and limits: Age advanced and TCR beta diversity per million T cells fell, roughly linearly. No conclusive comparison of naive versus antigen-experienced cells was possible with unsorted PBMCs.

Regarding this clonotype: The antigen is not known.

This CDR3 contains 16 residues. Germline CDR1 SGDLS, CDR2 YYNGEE. Trimming stripped 4 bases from V and 5 bases from J, with 18 bases between. The authors ran a second PCR of 7 to 11 cycles using a sample-barcoded 5' primer and a J-beta primer mix. TCRdb itself ran the 5' RACE reads through MiXCR, one entry per CDR3 protein. The top ten hold about 11% of the sample, which has about 1.6 million distinct CDR3 sequences, 34% seen once. The V call is TRBV9, the J call TRBJ2-2; possibly TRBD2 for D (6 bases). This TCR was sampled from a woman aged 25 to 39 in good health. What was sequenced was blood. In DNA, the CDR3 is TGTGCCAGCAGCCCACATGGGCTAAGCGGGACCGGGGAGCTGTTTTTT. Translated: CASSPHGLSGTGELFF.